These 27 T cell receptor beta chains were sequenced from one sample in a study of cytomegalovirus exposure and HLA in healthy donors. The primer mix had 60 Vbeta and 13 Jbeta primers. The data were produced by immunoSEQ multiplex PCR, yet TCRdb's version contains in-frame clones alone and is incomplete. The sample lists about 140,000 clones; roughly three quarters were seen once. The material sequenced was PBMCs. The origin of the receptors is a man aged 25 to 45 in good health and CMV-seronegative.

The rearrangement links TRBV19 to TRBJ2-7; tentatively, D is TRBD1 (6 bases). With 6 bases removed from V and 0 bases from J, the gap between germline ends came to 12 bases. The CDR3 contains 14 residues. CDR1 and CDR2 (germline): LNHDA, SQIVND (reference sequence). CDR3 bases: TGTGCCAGTAGCCAACAGGGTAGCTCCTACGAGCAGTACTTC. Its protein is CASSQQGSSYEQYF.

This clone was seen a handful of times. The chain links TRBV10-3 to TRBJ2-7; 7 bases agree with TRBD1. The CDR3 spans 14 residues. Germline loops: CDR1 ENHRY, CDR2 SYGVKD. V shed 2 bases and J 4 bases; nucleotides not matched to a gene: 5. The CDR3 DNA is TGTGCCATCAGTGAGGGCGCCAGGGGGTACGAGCAGTACTTC. Protein: CAISEGARGYEQYF.

This rearrangement joins TRBV30 to TRBJ2-5; 10 nucleotides match TRBD2. The CDR3 is 14 amino acids. The V gene's germline CDR1 is GTSNPN and CDR2 SVGIG (reference sequence). The V and J ends lost 3 bases and 2 bases, in that order; junction bases with no gene match: 3. The DNA for the CDR3 is TGTGCCTGGAGCGGGACTAGCGTTCAAGAGACCCAGTACTTC. This gives the protein CAWSGTSVQETQYF. Looking up the rest from reference TRBV30 and TRBJ2-5 gives the full variable domain: SQTIHQWPATLVQPVGSPLSLECTVEGTSNPNLYWYRQAAGRGLQLLFYSVGIGQISSEVPQNLSASRPQDRQFILSSKKLLLSDSGFYLCAWSGTSVQETQYFGPGTRLLVL.

V is TRBV27 and J is TRBJ1-5, with D possibly TRBD1 on 6 matching bases. CDR1 is MNHEY, CDR2 SMNVEV, per germline (reference sequence). V was clipped by 5 bases and J by 0 bases, with 11 bases between them. The CDR3 extends over 15 amino acids. As DNA, the CDR3 is TGTGCCAGCAGTCTCGACAGGTATAGCAATCAGCCCCAGCATTTT. Its protein product is CASSLDRYSNQPQHF.

The chain couples TRBV10-3 to TRBJ2-7, with D maybe TRBD2 (6 bases). The CDR3 loop spans 14 amino acids. CDR1 is ENHRY and CDR2 is SYGVKD in the germline V gene. The V end was cut by 4 bases, the J end by 6 bases, with 16 bases between. CDR3 nucleotides: TGTGCCATCAGTGCTCAGGGAGGATTTAGCGAGCAGTACTTC. Amino acids: CAISAQGGFSEQYF.

This clone was observed a handful of times. The chain couples TRBV5-4 to TRBJ2-2, with 9 bases lining up with TRBD2. Per the germline V gene, CDR1 is SGHNT and CDR2 is YYREEE (reference sequence). The CDR3 covers 15 residues. V lost 0 bases and J lost 7; bases outside the gene matches: 4. The CDR3 loop reads CASSLASSGVGELFF. In DNA form, the CDR3 reads TGTGCCAGCAGCTTGGCGTCTAGCGGGGTCGGGGAGCTGTTTTTT.

This rearrangement joins TRBV4-2 to TRBJ1-5, with 8 bases that match TRBD1. The germline V gene has CDR1 LGHNA and CDR2 YNFKEQ. CDR3 length: 17 residues. V lost 0 bases and J lost 7; bases outside the gene matches: 11. Here the CDR3 reads CASSQDRAGGDYQPQHF. CDR3 nucleotides: TGTGCCAGCAGCCAAGATCGGGCAGGGGGCGATTACCAGCCCCAGCATTTT.

J is TRBJ2-7 and V is TRBV5-6; perhaps TRBD2 as D (7 bases). CDR3 size: 14 residues. CDR1 is SGHDT and CDR2 is YYEEEE in the germline V gene. Deletions cut 2 bases from V and 0 bases from J, with 9 bases between. As DNA, the CDR3 is TGTGCCAGCAGCTTCGGGGGGCGCTCCTACGAGCAGTACTTC. It encodes CASSFGGRSYEQYF.

The V and J genes are TRBV2 and TRBJ2-7; possibly TRBD2 for D (5 bases). V was clipped by 6 bases and J by 5 bases, with 11 bases between them. Germline V lookup: CDR1 SNHLY, CDR2 FYNNEI. This CDR3 region has 12 residues. CDR3 nucleotide sequence: TGTGCCAGCAGCGGCGAGGGCCACGAGCAGTACTTC. Translating gives CASSGEGHEQYF.

The table lists this clone with a count of one. V gene TRBV13 combines with J gene TRBJ2-5; maybe TRBD1 (5 bases). Trimming removed 0 bases from V and 3 bases from J, with 8 bases in between. Germline assignment: CDR1 PRHDT and CDR2 FYEKMQ (reference sequence). This CDR3 has 14 amino acids. Written as DNA, the CDR3 is TGTGCCAGCAGCTTAGGACAGGAAGAAGAGACCCAGTACTTC. Translation: CASSLGQEEETQYF.

The chain carries TRBV15 and TRBJ1-1, with a weak D call TRBD1 (5 bases). The CDR3 is made up of 15 amino acids. CDR1 and CDR2 from the germline V gene are LNHNV and YYDKDF (reference sequence). V lost 4 bases, J lost 0 bases, and 12 bases lay in between. CDR3 sequence: CATSKDGGLNTEAFF. The CDR3 region has the DNA TGTGCCACCAGCAAAGACGGGGGTTTGAACACTGAAGCTTTCTTT.

The table lists this clone with a count of one. The chain carries TRBV19 and TRBJ1-5, with 7 bases fitting TRBD1. Looked up from germline, CDR1 is LNHDA and CDR2 is SQIVND (reference sequence). V lost 5 bases, J lost 7 bases, and 17 bases stayed unmatched. This CDR3 is built from 17 residues. The CDR3 DNA sequence: TGTGCCAGTAGTGCGCCCCCAGACAGGGAGTGGGGACAGCCCCAGCATTTT. Amino acid sequence: CASSAPPDREWGQPQHF. Complete variable domain (other parts from reference TRBV19 and TRBJ1-5): DGGITQSPKYLFRKEGQNVTLSCEQNLNHDAMYWYRQDPGQGLRLIYYSQIVNDFQKGDIAEGYSVSREKKESFPLTVTSAQKNPTAFYLCASSAPPDREWGQPQHFGDGTRLSIL.

The chain combines TRBV11-2 with TRBJ2-1; 7 positions match TRBD2. V lost 2 bases to trimming and J lost 2 bases; unmatched junction nucleotides: 3. CDR1 and CDR2 from the germline V gene are SGHAT and FQNNGV. The CDR3 runs 15 residues. CDR3 nucleotide sequence: TGTGCCAGCAGCTTATCTAGCGGACCCTACAATGAGCAGTTCTTC. Its protein product is CASSLSSGPYNEQFF.

The chain is built from TRBV5-1 and TRBJ2-7; 11 positions match TRBD2. This CDR3 is 15 amino acids long. Germline values: CDR1 SGHRS, CDR2 YFSETQ. Unmatched junction bases numbered 5, after V lost 2 bases and J lost 4 bases. The CDR3 nucleotides are TGCGCCAGCAGCTTTGCCGGGACTAGCGGATACGAGCAGTACTTC. Its protein product is CASSFAGTSGYEQYF.

The CDR3 spells CATTSNNEQFF. The CDR3 DNA reads TGTGCCACCACTAGCAATAATGAGCAGTTCTTC. The rearrangement uses TRBV15 and TRBJ2-1; weak D call: TRBD2 (5 bases). This CDR3 is 11 amino acids long. V lost 7 bases, J lost 7 bases, and 8 bases lay in between. Per germline, CDR1 LNHNV and CDR2 YYDKDF (reference sequence).

V and J are TRBV5-1 and TRBJ2-1, with 7 positions matching TRBD2. This CDR3 spans 15 amino acids. V trimming: 0 bases; J trimming: 4 bases; junction bases outside the gene matches: 4. Germline CDR1 is SGHRS and CDR2 is YFSETQ. Here the CDR3 reads CASSLGAGEYNEQFF. The CDR3 coding sequence is TGCGCCAGCAGCTTGGGGGCGGGAGAGTACAATGAGCAGTTCTTC.

The chain is built from TRBV11-1 and TRBJ2-3; D is perhaps TRBD2 (6 bases). This CDR3 spans 15 amino acids. V was shortened by 2 bases and J by 1 base, with 10 bases between the two germline ends. From germline, CDR1 is SGHAT and CDR2 FQDESV (reference sequence). The chain's CDR3 is CASSLRSSGTDTQYF. In DNA, the CDR3 is TGTGCCAGCAGCTTACGGTCTAGCGGCACAGATACGCAGTATTTT. The full variable domain, completed using reference TRBV11-1 and TRBJ2-3, is EAEVAQSPRYKITEKSQAVAFWCDPISGHATLYWYRQILGQGPELLVQFQDESVVDDSQLPKDRFSAERLKGVDSTLKIQPAELGDSAMYLCASSLRSSGTDTQYFGPGTRLTVL.

This clone occurred once. The chain is built from TRBV27 and TRBJ2-1, with 8 bases matching TRBD1. CDR1 MNHEY and CDR2 SMNVEV come from the germline V gene (reference sequence). This CDR3 is 15 amino acids long. The trim removed 4 bases at V and 6 bases at J, leaving 8 bases unmatched. The CDR3 DNA follows: TGTGCCAGCAGTTCCACCGGGACAGGTCCCAATGAGCAGTTCTTC. Protein: CASSSTGTGPNEQFF.

The V gene is TRBV10-3, the J gene TRBJ1-5; D is unresolved. V dropped 7 bases and J dropped 6 bases, with 13 bases sitting between them. The CDR3 sequence is 13 residues long. Germline-derived CDR1 and CDR2 are ENHRY and SYGVKD. As DNA, the CDR3 is TGTGCCATCAAAAGTCAGAGCGGTCAGCCCCAGCATTTT. Amino acids: CAIKSQSGQPQHF.

The V call is TRBV27, the J call TRBJ2-3; 8 bases agree with TRBD2. Germline V gives CDR1 MNHEY, CDR2 SMNVEV (reference sequence). V gave up 9 bases and J gave up 0 bases; unmatched junction bases: 14. CDR3 size: 17 residues. CDR3 loop: CASQQREIRTSTDTQYF. As DNA, the CDR3 is TGTGCCAGTCAACAGCGGGAGATACGAACTAGCACAGATACGCAGTATTTT.

This clone was detected a few times. The J gene is TRBJ2-1, the V gene TRBV5-1; TRBD1 is a possible D gene (6 bases). This CDR3 is built from 15 residues. The germline V gene encodes CDR1 SGHRS and CDR2 YFSETQ. The V gene lost 3 bases and the J gene lost 1 base, with 11 bases spanning the gap. The CDR3 protein is CASSSGTSSYNEQFF. CDR3 DNA: TGCGCCAGCAGCTCCGGGACATCTTCCTACAATGAGCAGTTCTTC.

V gene TRBV27 combines with J gene TRBJ2-2, with TRBD2 matching over 14 bases. The germline CDR1 and CDR2 sequences are MNHEY and SMNVEV (reference sequence). CDR3 length equals 19 residues. V trimming: 7 bases; J trimming: 0 bases; junction bases outside the gene matches: 10. In DNA, the CDR3 is TGTGCCAGCATCCAAAGACTAGCGGGAGGGCCGACGAACACCGGGGAGCTGTTTTTT. This encodes CASIQRLAGGPTNTGELFF.

For the CDR3, the DNA is TGTGCCATCCTAGCACCCTCAAGAGGTGAGCAGTTCTTC. Protein: CAILAPSRGEQFF. V usage is TRBV7-9 and J usage is TRBJ2-1; D perhaps matches TRBD2 (5 bases). This CDR3 is 13 amino acids long. CDR1 is SEHNR, CDR2 FQNEAQ, per germline (reference sequence). Deletions cut 10 bases from V and 9 bases from J, with 19 bases between.

This rearrangement joins TRBV6-4 to TRBJ1-3; D possibly corresponds to TRBD1 (5 bases). V dropped 7 bases and J dropped 4 bases, with 11 bases sitting between them. CDR3 size: 13 residues. Germline V gene data show CDR1 as MRHNA and CDR2 as SNTAGT. The CDR3 loop reads CASIFGGGNTIYF. The CDR3 DNA follows: TGTGCCAGCATTTTCGGGGGAGGAAACACCATATATTTT.

This clone was seen only once. The V call is TRBV5-4, the J call TRBJ2-5, with 9 bases lining up with TRBD2. V lost 9 bases and J lost 5; bases outside the gene matches: 14. The length of the CDR3 is 15 residues. Germline V gene sequence: CDR1 SGHNT, CDR2 YYREEE (reference sequence). This CDR3 reads CATTPGSGSGETQYF. CDR3 sequence (DNA): TGTGCCACCACCCCGGGTAGCGGGAGTGGGGAGACCCAGTACTTC.

The V call is TRBV10-3, the J call TRBJ2-5; the match to TRBD2 covers 12 bases. J gave up 0 bases and V 5 bases, and 4 bases lay outside the gene matches. This CDR3 has 16 amino acids. Germline V gene sequence: CDR1 ENHRY, CDR2 SYGVKD. The CDR3 loop is CAISLGTSGYQETQYF. The CDR3 DNA reads TGTGCCATCAGTCTGGGGACTAGCGGGTACCAAGAGACCCAGTACTTC.

The rearrangement uses TRBV11-2 and TRBJ1-2; TRBD1 matches 7 bases. Germline CDR1 reads SGHAT; CDR2 reads FQNNGV. V shed 5 bases and J 6 bases; nucleotides not matched to a gene: 3. CDR3 size: 12 residues. CDR3 coding DNA: TGTGCCAGCAGCCCCGGGACAGATGGCTACACCTTC. Translated: CASSPGTDGYTF.